This T cell receptor (beta chain) was captured by sequencing in a study of T cell clonality in common variable immunodeficiency. Method: immunoSEQ multiplex PCR; TCRdb's copy keeps in-frame clones and lacks some. This sample comprises tens of thousands of clones, none seen once only. There are many counts of this clone. The target antigen is unknown. The read ends 3 residues shy of where the CDR3 ends; the end is completed using the germline J gene. The germline V gene encodes CDR1 SQVTM and CDR2 ANQGSEA. V gave up 5 bases and J gave up 0 bases; unmatched junction bases: 4. The CDR3 totals 15 residues. Study results and caveats: Fewer TCRbeta clones were shared among CVID subjects than controls. Common variable immunodeficiency TCR beta sequences reportedly had fewer deletions and N-nucleotide insertions. What drives increased CVID clonality needs T cell subpopulation sequencing.

Both groups were predominantly of Caucasian heritage. The origin of this receptor is a person between 18 and 70 years old in good health. Specimen: peripheral blood mononuclear cells. This chain links TRBV29-1 with TRBJ2-1; 10 bases are a match to TRBD2. CDR3 DNA (partial): TGCAGCGTTACCAGCGGGAGGGCCTCCTACAATGAG. It yields the protein CSVTSGRASYNE. In full, the CDR3 reads CSVTSGRASYNEQFF.